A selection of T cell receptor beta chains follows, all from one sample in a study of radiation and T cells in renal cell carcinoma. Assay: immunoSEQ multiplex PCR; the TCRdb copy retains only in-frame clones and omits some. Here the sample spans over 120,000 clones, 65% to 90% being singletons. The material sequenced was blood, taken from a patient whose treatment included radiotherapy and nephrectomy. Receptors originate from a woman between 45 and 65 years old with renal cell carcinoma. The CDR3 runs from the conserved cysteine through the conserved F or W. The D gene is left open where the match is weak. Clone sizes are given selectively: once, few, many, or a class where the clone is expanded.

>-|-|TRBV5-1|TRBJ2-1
CASSLGNLYNEQFF
TGCGCCAGCAGCTTGGGCAACCTCTACAATGAGCAGTTCTTC
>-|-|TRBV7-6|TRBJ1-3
CASSFSTRGVSGNTIYF
TGTGCCAGCAGCTTCTCGACCCGGGGGGTCTCTGGAAACACCATATATTTT
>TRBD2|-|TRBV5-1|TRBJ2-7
CASSSTSGGLYEQYF
TGCGCCAGCAGCTCTACTAGCGGGGGGTTGTACGAGCAGTACTTC
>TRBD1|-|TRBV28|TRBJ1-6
CASSPPAGGNSPLHF
TGTGCCAGCAGTCCCCCCGCAGGGGGCAATTCACCCCTCCACTTT
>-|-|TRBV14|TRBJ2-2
CASSPSRGTGELFF
TGTGCCAGCAGCCCCTCTCGGGGGACCGGGGAGCTGTTTTTT
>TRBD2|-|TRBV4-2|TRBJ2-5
CASTRNVLAGGEETQYF
TGTGCCAGCACCCGAAACGTACTAGCGGGTGGAGAAGAGACCCAGTACTTC
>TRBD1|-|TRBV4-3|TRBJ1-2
CASSLGNRGFLGGYTF
TGCGCCAGCAGCCTCGGTAACAGGGGGTTCCTAGGGGGCTACACCTTC
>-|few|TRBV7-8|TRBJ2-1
CASSQTGRGGNEQFF
TGTGCCAGCAGCCAGACGGGGAGAGGGGGCAATGAGCAGTTCTTC
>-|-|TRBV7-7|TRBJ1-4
CASSPGLRTNEKLFF
TGTGCCAGCAGTCCTGGATTAAGGACTAATGAAAAACTGTTTTTT
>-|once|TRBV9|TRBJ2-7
CASSVRQGGEQYF
TGTGCCAGCAGCGTAAGACAGGGAGGCGAGCAGTACTTC
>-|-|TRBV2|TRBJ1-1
CASIGADTEAFF
TGTGCCAGCATAGGGGCGGACACTGAAGCTTTCTTT
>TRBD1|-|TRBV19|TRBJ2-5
CASSMGQGTRETQYF
TGTGCCAGTAGTATGGGACAGGGGACCCGAGAGACCCAGTACTTC
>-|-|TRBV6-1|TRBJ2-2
CASSPGRANTGELFF
TGTGCCAGCAGTCCTGGTAGGGCGAACACCGGGGAGCTGTTTTTT
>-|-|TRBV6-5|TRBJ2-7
CASSRGATYEQYF
TGTGCCAGCAGTCGCGGGGCTACCTACGAGCAGTACTTC
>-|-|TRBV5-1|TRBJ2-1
CASSLGDPYNEQFF
TGCGCCAGCAGCTTGGGAGACCCCTACAATGAGCAGTTCTTC
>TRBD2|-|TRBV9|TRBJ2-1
CASSVSSGGLYNEQFF
TGTGCCAGCAGCGTATCTAGCGGGGGCCTCTACAATGAGCAGTTCTTC
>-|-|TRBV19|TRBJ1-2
CASSIGPASYGYTF
TGTGCCAGTAGTATCGGTCCAGCCTCCTATGGCTACACCTTC
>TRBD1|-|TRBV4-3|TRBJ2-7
CAMDRTRPLGYF
TGCGCCATGGACAGGACCCGACCGTTGGGGTACTTC
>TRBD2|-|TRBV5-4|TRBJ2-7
CASSPPASGGPLGFSEQYF
TGTGCCAGCAGTCCCCCCGCTAGCGGAGGTCCGTTAGGTTTCTCCGAGCAGTACTTC
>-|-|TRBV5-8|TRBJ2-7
CASSWEPEQYF
TGTGCCAGCAGCTGGGAGCCCGAGCAGTACTTC
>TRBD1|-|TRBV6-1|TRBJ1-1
CASSWDRGGTEAFF
TGTGCCAGCAGTTGGGACAGGGGTGGCACTGAAGCTTTCTTT
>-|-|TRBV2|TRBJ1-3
CASIGGVGNTIYF
TGTGCCAGCATCGGGGGGGTAGGAAACACCATATATTTT
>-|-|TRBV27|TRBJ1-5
CASSPGHLGSQPQHF
TGTGCCAGCAGTCCGGGACACCTAGGGAGTCAGCCCCAGCATTTT
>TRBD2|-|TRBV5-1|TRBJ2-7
CASSPGGRASYEQYF
TGCGCCAGCAGTCCCGGCGGGAGGGCCTCGTACGAGCAGTACTTC
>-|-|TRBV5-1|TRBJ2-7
CASSLATGLGSYEQYF
TGCGCCAGCAGCTTGGCCACCGGCCTTGGGTCCTACGAGCAGTACTTC
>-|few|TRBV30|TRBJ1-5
CAWSVKSNQPQHF
TGTGCCTGGAGTGTCAAGAGCAATCAGCCCCAGCATTTT
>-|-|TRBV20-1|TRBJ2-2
CSANTPGELFF
TGCAGTGCTAACACGCCCGGGGAGCTGTTTTTT
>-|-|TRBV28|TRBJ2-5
CASSWTVKETQYF
TGTGCCAGCAGTTGGACAGTTAAAGAGACCCAGTACTTC
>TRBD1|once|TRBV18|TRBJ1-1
CASSSRGQMNTEAFF
TGTGCCAGCTCATCGAGGGGACAGATGAACACTGAAGCTTTCTTT
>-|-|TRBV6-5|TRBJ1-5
CASSSDSLIGSQHF
TGTGCCAGCAGTTCGGACAGCCTCATCGGATCCCAGCATTTT
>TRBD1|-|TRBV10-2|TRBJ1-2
CASSESKGQGYGYTF
TGCGCCAGCAGTGAGTCGAAGGGACAGGGTTATGGCTACACCTTC
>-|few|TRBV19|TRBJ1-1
CASSISGTSPEAFF
TGTGCCAGTAGTATTAGCGGGACCTCCCCTGAAGCTTTCTTT
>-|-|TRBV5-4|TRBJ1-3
CASSFGLSGNTIYF
TGTGCCAGCAGCTTTGGCCTCTCTGGAAACACCATATATTTT
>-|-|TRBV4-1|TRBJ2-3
CASQTGPSTDTQYF
TGCGCCAGCCAGACTGGGCCTAGCACAGATACGCAGTATTTT
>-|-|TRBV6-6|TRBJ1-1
CASSWQGLLF
TGTGCCAGCAGTTGGCAGGGACTACTCTTT
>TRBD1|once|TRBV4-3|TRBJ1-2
CASSQGQGLGGYTF
TGCGCCAGCAGCCAAGGACAGGGCCTGGGGGGCTACACCTTC
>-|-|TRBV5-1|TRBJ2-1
CASSSQGTYANNEQFF
TGCGCCAGCAGCTCACAGGGGACTTACGCCAACAATGAGCAGTTCTTC
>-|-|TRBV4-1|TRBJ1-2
CASSLSGGQSYGYTF
TGTGCCAGCAGCTTATCCGGGGGGCAGAGCTATGGCTACACCTTC
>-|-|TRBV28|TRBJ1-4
CASSYSDEKLFF
TGTGCCAGCAGCTATAGCGATGAAAAACTGTTTTTT
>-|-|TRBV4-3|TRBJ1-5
CASSQEGSGGNQPQHF
TGCGCCAGCAGCCAAGAAGGAAGCGGGGGCAATCAGCCCCAGCATTTT
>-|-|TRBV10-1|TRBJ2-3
CASSSVGTGQYF
TGCGCCAGCAGCTCGGTTGGGACTGGACAGTATTTT
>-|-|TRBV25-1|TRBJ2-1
CASSWGATVSYNEQFF
TGTGCCAGCTCCTGGGGAGCGACAGTATCCTACAATGAGCAGTTCTTC
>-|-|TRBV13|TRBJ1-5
CASSLGVGNQPQHF
TGTGCCAGCAGCTTGGGGGTTGGTAATCAGCCCCAGCATTTT
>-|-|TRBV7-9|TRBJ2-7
CASSLVIAYEQYF
TGTGCCAGCAGCTTAGTGATTGCCTACGAGCAGTACTTC